The clone carrying this T cell receptor beta chain was seen once. Its specificity is unknown. These data come from a study of cytomegalovirus exposure and HLA in healthy donors. A multiplex PCR was run with 60 Vbeta primers and 13 Jbeta primers. Assay used: immunoSEQ multiplex PCR; TCRdb lists only in-frame clones, some missing. The sample lists 150,000 or so clones, roughly 80% occurring once. Study-wide results and caveats: Other equally common chains were less clonally expanded than HLA-associated TCR beta chains, a later analysis showed. In an earlier analysis, about 87% or about 30%: the productive usage of most TCR beta V segments. Analysis was carried out at a later point, and it linked a missense DCLRE1C variant to TCR beta V- and J-gene trimming. Among TCR beta chains, those listed as cytomegalovirus-associated numbered under 200.

V gave up 2 bases and J gave up 1 base, with 8 bases separating them. Per germline, CDR1 SGHTA and CDR2 FQGTGA. The CDR3 runs 14 residues. Sequencing used PBMCs. The rearrangement joins TRBV7-3 to TRBJ1-1; possible D gene TRBD1, 5 bases. This TCR was sampled from a male donor in good health and CMV-seropositive. CDR3 nucleotides: TGTGCCAGCAGCTTAGGGGGGTGGAACACTGAAGCTTTCTTT. Translated: CASSLGGWNTEAFF.